Listed below are T cell receptor beta chains from one sample, sequenced in a study of shared clonotypes between healthy human individuals. The protocol was immunoSEQ multiplex PCR, while the TCRdb copy is restricted to in-frame clones and leaves out a portion. This sample yields about 2.4 million clones, of which just over 90% are seen a single time; 0.14% belongs to the top ten. The source material was naive CD4+ T cells sorted from blood. The receptors shown here come from a man between 18 and 35 years old in good health. CDR3s include the opening cysteine and the closing phenylalanine or tryptophan. The D gene is left open where the match is weak. Rows may omit the clone size; those that give it use once, few, many or a size class.

J gene | V gene | clone size | D gene | CDR3 protein | CDR3 DNA
TRBJ1-1 | TRBV28 | . | TRBD1 | CASSLSQGGNTEAFF | TGTGCCAGCAGTTTGTCTCAGGGGGGGAACACTGAAGCTTTCTTT
TRBJ1-3 | TRBV18 | . | . | CASSPFSLRGNTIYF | TGTGCCAGCTCACCATTCTCACTTCGGGGAAACACCATATATTTT
TRBJ2-1 | TRBV5-6 | . | TRBD2 | CASSELTGGRGQFF | TGTGCCAGCAGCGAGCTGACTGGCGGGAGGGGGCAGTTCTTC
TRBJ1-1 | TRBV30 | . | . | CAWSVGATEAFF | TGTGCCTGGAGTGTGGGGGCCACTGAAGCTTTCTTT
TRBJ2-5 | TRBV7-2 | . | . | CASSLGGGSETQYF | TGTGCCAGCAGCTTAGGTGGGGGATCGGAGACCCAGTACTTC
TRBJ1-5 | TRBV12-5 | . | TRBD1 | CASGLSRDSQNLYSNQPQHF | TGTGCTAGTGGTTTGTCACGGGACAGCCAGAACCTTTATAGCAATCAGCCCCAGCATTTT
TRBJ2-1 | TRBV10-3 | . | . | CAITGRVSDEQFF | TGTGCCATCACGGGACGGGTGTCGGATGAGCAGTTCTTC
TRBJ1-4 | TRBV30 | once | TRBD1 | CAWRLSGQANEKLFF | TGTGCCTGGAGACTATCGGGACAGGCTAATGAAAAACTGTTTTTT
TRBJ1-1 | TRBV7-2 | . | . | CASSLRANTEAFF | TGTGCCAGCAGCTTAAGGGCGAACACTGAAGCTTTCTTT
TRBJ2-7 | TRBV6-6 | . | . | CASSYSGGGGRYEQYF | TGTGCCAGCAGTTACTCAGGGGGCGGTGGGAGGTACGAGCAGTACTTC
TRBJ2-1 | TRBV7-2 | . | TRBD2 | CASSSRAASGEQFF | TGTGCCAGCAGCTCCCGGGCCGCTAGCGGTGAGCAGTTCTTC
TRBJ2-3 | TRBV5-1 | . | TRBD2 | CASSLEASGVTDTQYF | TGCGCCAGCAGCTTGGAAGCGAGCGGGGTAACAGATACGCAGTATTTT
TRBJ1-2 | TRBV7-2 | . | TRBD1 | CASSLPGTGANYGYTF | TGTGCCAGCAGCTTACCCGGGACAGGGGCGAACTATGGCTACACCTTC
TRBJ1-2 | TRBV6-1 | . | . | CASSERNYGYTF | TGTGCCAGCAGTGAGCGGAACTATGGCTACACCTTC
TRBJ2-3 | TRBV11-2 | . | . | CASSLEGRRAGTDTQYF | TGTGCCAGCAGCTTAGAGGGGCGGAGGGCTGGCACAGATACGCAGTATTTT
TRBJ2-2 | TRBV7-9 | . | . | CASSLVGRKNTGELFF | TGTGCCAGCAGCTTAGTGGGGCGGAAGAACACCGGGGAGCTGTTTTTT
TRBJ1-6 | TRBV9 | . | TRBD1 | CASSGQGGNSPLHF | TGTGCCAGCAGCGGACAGGGAGGTAATTCACCCCTCCACTTT
TRBJ1-1 | TRBV5-1 | once | . | CASSSGTPEAFF | TGCGCCAGCAGCTCCGGGACGCCTGAAGCTTTCTTT
TRBJ2-7 | TRBV7-2 | . | TRBD2 | CASSPRGSYEQYF | TGTGCCAGCAGCCCGCGCGGGAGCTACGAGCAGTACTTC
TRBJ2-2 | TRBV6-1 | . | TRBD2 | CASSVLAGTGELFF | TGTGCCAGCAGTGTACTAGCGGGTACCGGGGAGCTGTTTTTT
TRBJ1-2 | TRBV28 | . | . | CASSIPLNQGYTF | TGTGCCAGCAGTATACCCCTAAACCAAGGCTACACCTTC
TRBJ1-6 | TRBV6-1 | . | TRBD1 | CASSTRQGAQSPLHF | TGTGCCAGCAGTACCCGACAGGGGGCGCAATCACCCCTCCACTTT
TRBJ2-3 | TRBV5-4 | . | TRBD1 | CASSLGGDTQYF | TGTGCCAGCAGCTTAGGGGGCGATACGCAGTATTTT
TRBJ1-5 | TRBV19 | . | . | CASMGGGGTNQPQHF | TGTGCCAGTATGGGAGGTGGAGGTACCAATCAGCCCCAGCATTTT
TRBJ1-2 | TRBV28 | . | TRBD1 | CASSFTGAIRGYTF | TGTGCCAGCAGTTTTACAGGGGCGATCCGTGGCTACACCTTC
TRBJ1-4 | TRBV4-1 | . | . | CASSQEPPTGINEKLFF | TGCGCCAGCAGCCAAGAACCCCCGACAGGAATTAATGAAAAACTGTTTTTT
TRBJ1-2 | TRBV28 | . | . | CASSYSDFYGYTF | TGTGCCAGCAGTTATTCAGATTTCTATGGCTACACCTTC
TRBJ2-7 | TRBV5-8 | . | TRBD1 | CASSPDRGYEQYF | TGTGCCAGCAGCCCCGACAGGGGGTACGAGCAGTACTTC
TRBJ1-2 | TRBV5-1 | . | . | CASSPNWQDLYGYTF | TGCGCCAGCAGCCCTAACTGGCAGGACCTCTATGGCTACACCTTC
TRBJ1-5 | TRBV11-3 | . | . | CASIPIRRGSAQHF | TGTGCCAGCATACCCATCCGGAGAGGCTCGGCCCAGCATTTT
TRBJ2-3 | TRBV5-6 | once | TRBD2 | CASSLRLAGTDTQYF | TGTGCCAGCAGCCTCCGGCTAGCGGGCACAGATACGCAGTATTTT
TRBJ2-1 | TRBV11-2 | . | . | CASSLQGPSYNEQFF | TGTGCCAGCAGCTTACAGGGGCCCTCCTACAATGAGCAGTTCTTC
TRBJ2-5 | TRBV6-6 | . | . | CASTRLNQETQYF | TGTGCCAGCACCCGACTGAACCAAGAGACCCAGTACTTC
TRBJ1-2 | TRBV6-1 | . | . | CASSGFQSYGYTF | TGTGCCAGCAGCGGGTTCCAGAGCTATGGCTACACCTTC
TRBJ1-1 | TRBV6-5 | . | . | CASSSRTEHTEAFF | TGTGCCAGCAGTTCACGGACGGAGCACACTGAAGCTTTCTTT
TRBJ2-3 | TRBV7-2 | . | . | CASSLGGHSTDTQYF | TGTGCCAGCAGCTTAGGTGGGCACAGCACAGATACGCAGTATTTT
TRBJ1-5 | TRBV6-1 | . | . | CASSEVRGNQPQHF | TGTGCCAGCAGTGAAGTAAGGGGTAATCAGCCCCAGCATTTT
TRBJ1-2 | TRBV7-9 | . | . | CASSFGDNYYTF | TGTGCCAGCAGCTTCGGGGACAATTACTACACCTTC
TRBJ2-7 | TRBV29-1 | . | . | CSVTLRGAYEQYF | TGCAGCGTTACCCTCAGGGGAGCCTACGAGCAGTACTTC
TRBJ1-5 | TRBV6-5 | . | . | CASSIGRNNQPQHF | TGTGCCAGCAGCATCGGACGGAACAATCAGCCCCAGCATTTT
TRBJ2-2 | TRBV25-1 | . | . | CASSGPSNTGELFF | TGTGCCAGCAGTGGCCCTTCAAACACCGGGGAGCTGTTTTTT
TRBJ2-1 | TRBV5-1 | . | . | CASSPGEGAGYNEQFF | TGCGCCAGCAGCCCCGGGGAGGGGGCTGGCTACAATGAGCAGTTCTTC
TRBJ1-5 | TRBV7-2 | . | . | CASSPDTLSGQPQHF | TGTGCCAGCAGCCCCGACACCCTAAGCGGTCAGCCCCAGCATTTT
TRBJ1-2 | TRBV5-1 | . | TRBD1 | CASSYGQAAEYGYTF | TGCGCCAGCAGCTATGGACAGGCCGCCGAGTATGGCTACACCTTC
TRBJ2-2 | TRBV19 | . | . | CASSPRDTNTGELFF | TGTGCCAGTAGTCCTCGGGACACGAACACCGGGGAGCTGTTTTTT
TRBJ2-7 | TRBV19 | . | . | CASSIEGPYEQYF | TGTGCCAGTAGTATCGAGGGCCCCTACGAGCAGTACTTC
TRBJ2-7 | TRBV7-2 | . | TRBD2 | CASSLKWTSGRVSSYEQYF | TGTGCCAGCAGCTTAAAATGGACTAGCGGGAGGGTCAGCTCCTACGAGCAGTACTTC
TRBJ1-1 | TRBV10-2 | . | . | CASSAGRLPDTEAFF | TGCGCCAGCAGTGCAGGACGTTTGCCGGACACTGAAGCTTTCTTT
TRBJ2-2 | TRBV5-1 | . | TRBD2 | CASSPPVVSGGAGELFF | TGCGCCAGCAGCCCCCCGGTTGTTAGCGGGGGGGCCGGGGAGCTGTTTTTT
TRBJ1-1 | TRBV7-9 | . | . | CASSLYGAMNTEAFF | TGTGCCAGCAGCTTATACGGGGCCATGAACACTGAAGCTTTCTTT
TRBJ2-3 | TRBV7-2 | . | . | CASSLGTLLQYF | TGTGCCAGCAGCCTCGGGACTCTACTCCAGTATTTT
TRBJ2-3 | TRBV5-6 | . | TRBD2 | CASSSTYSGGYDTQYF | TGTGCCAGCAGCTCCACCTATAGCGGGGGGTACGATACGCAGTATTTT
TRBJ1-2 | TRBV4-1 | . | TRBD1 | CASSRGQGPKENYGYTF | TGCGCCAGCAGCCGTGGACAGGGACCAAAGGAGAACTATGGCTACACCTTC
TRBJ1-4 | TRBV6-5 | . | TRBD1 | CASRQGGVSNEKLFF | TGTGCCAGCAGGCAGGGGGGGGTCTCTAATGAAAAACTGTTTTTT
TRBJ2-3 | TRBV10-3 | . | . | CAITGQGTDTQYF | TGTGCCATCACCGGGCAGGGCACAGATACGCAGTATTTT
TRBJ2-1 | TRBV5-1 | . | TRBD2 | CASSSTSGTTYNEQFF | TGCGCCAGCAGCTCTACCTCAGGGACTACCTACAATGAGCAGTTCTTC
TRBJ2-3 | TRBV18 | . | . | CASSPDIGGGDTQYF | TGTGCCAGCTCACCGGACATCGGGGGTGGAGATACGCAGTATTTT